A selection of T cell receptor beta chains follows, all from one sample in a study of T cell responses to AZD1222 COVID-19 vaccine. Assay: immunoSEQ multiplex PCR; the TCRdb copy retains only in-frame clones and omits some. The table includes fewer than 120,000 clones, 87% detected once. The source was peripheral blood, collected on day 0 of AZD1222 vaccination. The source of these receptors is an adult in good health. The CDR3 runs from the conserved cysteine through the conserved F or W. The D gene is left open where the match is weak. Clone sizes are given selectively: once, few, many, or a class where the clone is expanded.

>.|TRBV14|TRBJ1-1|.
CASSQDDGITEAFF
TGTGCCAGCAGCCAAGATGACGGGATCACTGAAGCTTTCTTT
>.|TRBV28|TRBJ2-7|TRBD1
CASIRTGGYEQYF
TGTGCCAGCATTCGGACAGGGGGCTACGAGCAGTACTTC
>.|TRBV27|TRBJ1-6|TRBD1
CASSLWGQGWSPLHF
TGTGCCAGCAGTTTATGGGGACAGGGTTGGTCACCCCTCCACTTT
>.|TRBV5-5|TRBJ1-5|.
CASSSGQIHSNQPQHF
TGTGCCAGCAGCTCCGGACAGATCCATAGCAATCAGCCCCAGCATTTT
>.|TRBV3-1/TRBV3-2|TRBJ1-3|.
CASSPGLLRSPGNTIYF
TGTGCCAGCAGCCCGGGACTCCTGAGGAGCCCTGGAAACACCATATATTTT
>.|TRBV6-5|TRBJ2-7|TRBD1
CASRQLGGVGYEQYF
TGTGCCAGCAGACAACTAGGGGGCGTGGGGTACGAGCAGTACTTC
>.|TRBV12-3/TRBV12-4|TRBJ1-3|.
CASRRASGNTIYF
TGTGCCAGCAGAAGGGCCTCTGGAAACACCATATATTTT
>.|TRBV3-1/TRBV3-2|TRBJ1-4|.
CASSPFGWTNEKLFF
TGTGCCAGCAGCCCCTTTGGGTGGACTAATGAAAAACTGTTTTTT
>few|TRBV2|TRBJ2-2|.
CASMFTGGELFF
TGTGCCAGCATGTTCACGGGCGGGGAGCTGTTTTTT
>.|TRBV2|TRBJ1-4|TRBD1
CASSRDSSNEKLFF
TGTGCCAGCAGTAGGGACAGCTCTAATGAAAAACTGTTTTTT
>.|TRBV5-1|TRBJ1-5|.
CASSRDGPPQHQPQHF
TGCGCCAGTTCAAGGGACGGGCCCCCGCAACATCAGCCCCAGCATTTT
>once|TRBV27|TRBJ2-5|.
CASSMRQVPQETQYF
TGTGCCAGCAGTATGCGACAGGTTCCTCAAGAGACCCAGTACTTC
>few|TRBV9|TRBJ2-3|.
CASSVGGTDTQYF
TGTGCCAGCAGCGTAGGGGGCACAGATACGCAGTATTTT
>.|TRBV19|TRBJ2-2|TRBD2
CASSTRRLAGAYSTGELFF
TGTGCCAGTAGTACAAGGAGACTAGCGGGGGCTTATAGCACCGGGGAGCTGTTTTTT
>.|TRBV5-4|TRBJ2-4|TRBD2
CASSSGLAGGRGAKNIQYF
TGTGCCAGCAGCTCGGGACTAGCGGGAGGCCGGGGGGCCAAAAACATTCAGTACTTC
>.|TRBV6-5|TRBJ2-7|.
CASSYKGGASYEQYF
TGTGCCAGCAGTTACAAAGGGGGGGCTTCCTACGAGCAGTACTTC
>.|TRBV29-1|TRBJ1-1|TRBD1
CSVVWTGNTEAFF
TGCAGCGTCGTCTGGACAGGGAACACTGAAGCTTTCTTT
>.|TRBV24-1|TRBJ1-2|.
CATSAKEGGYTF
TGTGCCACCAGTGCCAAGGAGGGTGGCTACACCTTC
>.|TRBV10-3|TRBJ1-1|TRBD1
CAISANGQGLGTEAFF
TGTGCCATCAGTGCCAACGGACAGGGGTTGGGCACTGAAGCTTTCTTT
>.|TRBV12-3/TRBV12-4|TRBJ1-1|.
CASSQTGSEAFF
TGTGCCAGCAGCCAAACAGGGAGTGAAGCTTTCTTT
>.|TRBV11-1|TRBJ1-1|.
CASSLVRRVEGTEAFF
TGTGCCAGCAGCTTAGTACGGCGGGTAGAGGGCACTGAAGCTTTCTTT
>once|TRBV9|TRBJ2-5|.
CASSVGGTSFQETQYF
TGTGCCAGCAGCGTAGGGGGGACCTCCTTCCAAGAGACCCAGTACTTC